This is a list of T cell receptor beta chains from one sample in a study of T-cell memory formation after mild COVID-19. One entry per CDR3 protein results from TCRdb running MiXCR on the 5' RACE reads. The sample has a few hundred thousand distinct CDR3 sequences, around 19% seen once; the top ten hold roughly 21%. Sample: PBMCs or a T cell subset sorted from them (not recorded which). Receptors originate from a man younger than 35 who had mild COVID-19 (a few samples of this study predate the infection). Cell type and time point are not known. The conserved cysteine and the conserved F or W are not part of the CDR3 here. A row's size may be missing; if present it is once, few, many or a size class.

TRBV12-3/TRBV12-4 few ASSPHRTGANYGYT
TRBV27 few ASSWGDSSTDTQY
TRBV18 - ASSPVSSEQY
TRBV5-5 few ASSLGTERREQY
TRBV5-1 few ASSLAPGGEQPQH
TRBV29-1 - SANRGSGELF
TRBV18 - ASSPVVNTEAF
TRBV29-1 few SVGLGGIEAF
TRBV11-2 - ASSLRFGTVNTEAF
TRBV20-1 - SARNSGGTDTQY
TRBV7-2 few ASSFRAARNTGELF
TRBV5-1 - ASSLEGGVSTDTQY
TRBV4-1 few ASSQESGATDTQY